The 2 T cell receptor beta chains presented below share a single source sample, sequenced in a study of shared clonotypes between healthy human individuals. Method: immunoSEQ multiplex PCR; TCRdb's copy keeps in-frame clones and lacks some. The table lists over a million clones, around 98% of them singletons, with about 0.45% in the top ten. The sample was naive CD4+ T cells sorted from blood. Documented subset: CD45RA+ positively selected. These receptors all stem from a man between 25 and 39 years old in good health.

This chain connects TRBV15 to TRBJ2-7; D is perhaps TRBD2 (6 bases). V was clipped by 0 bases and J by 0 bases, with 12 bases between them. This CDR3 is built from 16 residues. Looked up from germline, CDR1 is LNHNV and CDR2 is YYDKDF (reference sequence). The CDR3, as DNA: TGTGCCACCAGCAGAGATCGGATTAGCGGCTCCTACGAGCAGTACTTC. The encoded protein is CATSRDRISGSYEQYF.

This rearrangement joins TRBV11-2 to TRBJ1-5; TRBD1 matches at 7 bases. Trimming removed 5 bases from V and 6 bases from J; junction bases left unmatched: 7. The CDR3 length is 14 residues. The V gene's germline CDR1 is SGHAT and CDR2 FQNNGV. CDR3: CASSPGGRTQPQHF. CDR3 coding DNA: TGTGCCAGCAGCCCAGGGGGTCGCACTCAGCCCCAGCATTTT.